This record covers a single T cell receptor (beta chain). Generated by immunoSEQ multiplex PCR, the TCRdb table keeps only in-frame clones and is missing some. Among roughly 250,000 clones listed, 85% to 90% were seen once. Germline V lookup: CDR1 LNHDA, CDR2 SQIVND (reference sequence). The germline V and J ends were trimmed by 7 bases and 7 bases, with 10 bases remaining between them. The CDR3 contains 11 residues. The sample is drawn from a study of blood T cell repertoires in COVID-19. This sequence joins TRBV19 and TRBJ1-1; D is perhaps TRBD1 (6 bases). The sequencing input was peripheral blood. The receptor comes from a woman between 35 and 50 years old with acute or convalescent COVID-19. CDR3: CASIKGVEAFF. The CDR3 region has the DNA TGTGCCAGTATAAAGGGGGTTGAAGCTTTCTTT.